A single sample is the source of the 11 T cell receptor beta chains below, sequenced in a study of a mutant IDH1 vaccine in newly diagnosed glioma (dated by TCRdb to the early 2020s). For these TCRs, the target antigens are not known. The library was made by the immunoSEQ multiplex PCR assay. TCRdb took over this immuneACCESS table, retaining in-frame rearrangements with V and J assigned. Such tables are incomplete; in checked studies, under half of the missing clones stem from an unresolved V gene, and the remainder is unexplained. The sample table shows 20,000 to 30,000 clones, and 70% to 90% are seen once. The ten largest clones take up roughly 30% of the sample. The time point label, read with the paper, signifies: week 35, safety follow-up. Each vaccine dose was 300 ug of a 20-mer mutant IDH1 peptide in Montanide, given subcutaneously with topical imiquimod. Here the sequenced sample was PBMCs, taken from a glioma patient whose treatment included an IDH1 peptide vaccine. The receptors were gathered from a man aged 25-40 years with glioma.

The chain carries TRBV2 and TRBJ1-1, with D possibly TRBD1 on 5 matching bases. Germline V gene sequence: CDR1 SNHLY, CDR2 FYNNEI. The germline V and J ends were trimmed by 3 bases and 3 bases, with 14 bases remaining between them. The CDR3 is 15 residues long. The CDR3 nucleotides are TGTGCCAGCAGTGAGCTAGGGGCCGGGGACACTGAAGCTTTCTTT. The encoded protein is CASSELGAGDTEAFF.

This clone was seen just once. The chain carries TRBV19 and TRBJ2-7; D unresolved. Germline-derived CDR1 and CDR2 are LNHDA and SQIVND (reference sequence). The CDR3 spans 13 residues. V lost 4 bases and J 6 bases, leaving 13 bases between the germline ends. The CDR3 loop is CASSNFDKPEQYF. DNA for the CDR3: TGTGCCAGTAGTAATTTCGACAAACCCGAGCAGTACTTC.

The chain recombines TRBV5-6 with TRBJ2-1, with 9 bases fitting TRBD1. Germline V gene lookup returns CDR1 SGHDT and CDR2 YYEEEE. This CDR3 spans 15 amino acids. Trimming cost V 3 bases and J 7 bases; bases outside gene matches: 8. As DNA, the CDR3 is TGTGCCAGCAGCTCAAACAGGGGGCGCTGGAATGAGCAGTTCTTC. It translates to CASSSNRGRWNEQFF.

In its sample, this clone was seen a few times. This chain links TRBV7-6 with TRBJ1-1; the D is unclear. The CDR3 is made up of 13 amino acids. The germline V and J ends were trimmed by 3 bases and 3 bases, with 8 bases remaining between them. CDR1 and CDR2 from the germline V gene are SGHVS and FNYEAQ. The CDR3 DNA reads TGTGCCAGCAGCTTTAGGGTGGACACTGAAGCTTTCTTT. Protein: CASSFRVDTEAFF.

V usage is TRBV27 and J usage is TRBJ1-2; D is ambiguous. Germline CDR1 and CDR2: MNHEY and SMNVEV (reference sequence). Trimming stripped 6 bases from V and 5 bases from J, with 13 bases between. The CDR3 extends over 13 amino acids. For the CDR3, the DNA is TGTGCCAGCAGCCCGGCCCGACGGTATGGCTACACCTTC. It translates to CASSPARRYGYTF.

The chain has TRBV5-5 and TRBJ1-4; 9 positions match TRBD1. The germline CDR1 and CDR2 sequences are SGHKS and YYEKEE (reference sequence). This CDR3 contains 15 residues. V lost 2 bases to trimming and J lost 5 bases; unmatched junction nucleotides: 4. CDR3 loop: CASSFSTGGNEKLFF. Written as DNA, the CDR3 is TGTGCCAGCAGCTTTTCGACAGGGGGAAATGAAAAACTGTTTTTT.

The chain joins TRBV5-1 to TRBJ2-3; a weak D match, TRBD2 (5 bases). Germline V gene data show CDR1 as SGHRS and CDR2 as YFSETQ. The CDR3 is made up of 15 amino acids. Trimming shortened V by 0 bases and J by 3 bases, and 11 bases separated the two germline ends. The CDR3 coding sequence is TGCGCCAGCAGCTTGGCCTTAGGAGGTACAGATACGCAGTATTTT. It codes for CASSLALGGTDTQYF.

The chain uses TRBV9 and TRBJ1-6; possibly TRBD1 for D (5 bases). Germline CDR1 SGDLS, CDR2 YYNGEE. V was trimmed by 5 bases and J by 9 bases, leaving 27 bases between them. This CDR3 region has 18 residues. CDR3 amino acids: CASSPGGPSFPHGSPLHF. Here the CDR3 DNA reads TGTGCCAGCAGTCCGGGGGGACCCAGCTTTCCCCATGGTTCACCCCTCCACTTT.

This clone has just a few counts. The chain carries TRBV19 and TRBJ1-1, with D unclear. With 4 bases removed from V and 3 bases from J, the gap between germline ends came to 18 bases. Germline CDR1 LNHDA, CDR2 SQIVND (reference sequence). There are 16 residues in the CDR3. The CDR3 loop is CASSTIPSGLDTEAFF. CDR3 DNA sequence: TGTGCCAGTAGTACGATTCCAAGTGGACTCGACACTGAAGCTTTCTTT.

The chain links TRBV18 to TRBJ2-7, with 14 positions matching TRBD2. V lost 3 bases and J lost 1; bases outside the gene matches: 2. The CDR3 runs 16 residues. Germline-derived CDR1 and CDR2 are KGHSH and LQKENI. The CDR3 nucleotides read TGTGCCAGCTCACCGGGACTAGCGGGGGAGTCCTACGAGCAGTACTTC. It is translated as CASSPGLAGESYEQYF.

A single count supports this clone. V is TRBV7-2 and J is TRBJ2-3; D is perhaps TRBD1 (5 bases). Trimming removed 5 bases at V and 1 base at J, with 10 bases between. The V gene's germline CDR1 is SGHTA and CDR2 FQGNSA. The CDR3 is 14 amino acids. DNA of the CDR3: TGTGCCAGCAGCGTTGACAGCCGCACAGATACGCAGTATTTT. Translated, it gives CASSVDSRTDTQYF.